Following are 8 T cell receptor beta chains from one sample sequenced in a study of coeliac disease. Whole-study results and caveats: Control samples showed higher TRB and TRG clonality than intraepithelial and lamina propria samples in active celiac disease.

Method: immunoSEQ multiplex PCR; TCRdb's copy keeps in-frame clones and lacks some. This sample has over 2,500 clones, with 45% to 70% found just once. These receptors' antigens are unknown. The sample taken for sequencing was intraepithelial lymphocytes from the gut. The receptor source for this set is a man aged 45-65 years with active celiac disease.

The genes are TRBV2 and TRBJ2-3, with TRBD2 identical over 12 bases. The CDR3 runs to 17 residues. Trimming took 6 bases from V and 2 from J; bases not matched to a gene: 9. Per the germline V gene, CDR1 is SNHLY and CDR2 is FYNNEI. In nucleotides, the CDR3 is TGTGCCAGCAGGCCAAATGGACTAGCGGGGTCCACAGATACGCAGTATTTT. As protein: CASRPNGLAGSTDTQYF. Variable domain in full (rest from reference TRBV2 and TRBJ2-3): EPEVTQTPSHQVTQMGQEVILRCVPISNHLYFYWYRQILGQKVEFLVSFYNNEISEKSEIFDDQFSVERPDGSNFTLKIRSTKLEDSAMYFCASRPNGLAGSTDTQYFGPGTRLTVL.

The J gene is TRBJ2-7, the V gene TRBV28; D ambiguous. The germline V gene encodes CDR1 MDHEN and CDR2 SYDVKM. V lost 5 bases, J lost 2 bases, and 13 bases lay in between. This CDR3 is built from 14 residues. CDR3 DNA: TGTGCCAGCAGTCAAGACTCTACCCCCTACGAGCAGTACTTC. Amino acids: CASSQDSTPYEQYF.

The CDR3 nucleotides are TGTGCCAGCAGCCGCCAGGGAAAAGGTTTAGATGAGCAGTTCTTC. This translates into CASSRQGKGLDEQFF. The chain is built from TRBV13 and TRBJ2-1; tentative D call: TRBD1 (5 bases). The CDR3 extends over 15 amino acids. In germline, CDR1 is PRHDT, CDR2 FYEKMQ (reference sequence). Between the trimmed V and J ends, which lost 5 bases and 8 bases, there was a span of 19 bases.

By sample fraction, this clone is medium-sized. The gene calls are TRBV28 and TRBJ1-2, with D perhaps TRBD1 (6 bases). The germline V gene has CDR1 MDHEN and CDR2 SYDVKM. The V end was cut by 6 bases, the J end by 8 bases, with 16 bases between. The CDR3 extends over 13 amino acids. The CDR3 loop reads CASSPDGGAGYTF. In DNA form, the CDR3 reads TGTGCCAGCAGCCCCGATGGGGGGGCGGGCTACACCTTC.

The chain employs TRBV27 and TRBJ2-1, with a possible D match to TRBD2 (5 bases). This CDR3 spans 16 amino acids. V lost 4 bases, J lost 10 bases, and 23 bases lay in between. Germline CDR1 reads MNHEY; CDR2 reads SMNVEV (reference sequence). CDR3 amino acids: CASSYVSGGSSLEQFF. CDR3 in DNA: TGTGCCAGCAGTTACGTCTCAGGCGGGTCCTCGTTAGAGCAGTTCTTC.

The chain employs TRBV15 and TRBJ2-3; 8 bases are a match to TRBD2. CDR3 length: 15 residues. Germline CDR1 LNHNV, CDR2 YYDKDF (reference sequence). After removal of 1 base from V and 1 base from J, the junction contained 1 base not matched to a gene. In DNA form, the CDR3 reads TGTGCCACCAGCAGAGGGCGGGGGGGCACAGATACGCAGTATTTT. Amino acid sequence: CATSRGRGGTDTQYF.

This clone is classed as large. This rearrangement joins TRBV13 to TRBJ2-7; 7 nucleotides match TRBD1. Germline V gene data show CDR1 as PRHDT and CDR2 as FYEKMQ (reference sequence). CDR3 length equals 12 residues. V lost 1 base, J lost 7 bases, and 1 base stayed unmatched. CDR3 sequence reads: CASSLETGEQYF. In nucleotides, the CDR3 is TGTGCCAGCAGCTTAGAGACAGGGGAGCAGTACTTC.

The rearrangement links TRBV19 to TRBJ1-1; the D gene is possibly TRBD1 (6 bases). Trimming pared 5 bases from V and 5 bases from J, leaving 12 bases between. The germline CDR1 and CDR2 sequences are LNHDA and SQIVND (reference sequence). The CDR3 loop spans 13 amino acids. The CDR3: CASSPQGRTEAFF. In nucleotides, the CDR3 is TGTGCCAGTAGTCCACAGGGTAGGACTGAAGCTTTCTTT.